Listed below are T cell receptor beta chains from one sample, sequenced in a study of identical twins. TCRdb reprocessed the 5' RACE reads with MiXCR, giving one entry per CDR3 protein. The table records around 1.7 million distinct CDR3 sequences, about 32% of them present only once. Sequencing was done on a sample of cord blood. These TCRs come from a newborn girl in good health. Each CDR3 is given with its conserved first and last residue. The D gene is left open where the match is weak. Size is omitted from some rows. Given values are once, few, many or a class for expanded clones.

cdr3_nt,cdr3_aa,j_call,clone_size,d_call,v_call
TGTGCCATCAGTGTGTCCACAGGGGGCGAGCAGTACTTC,CAISVSTGGEQYF,TRBJ2-7,-,TRBD1,TRBV10-3
TGCAGTGCCCCCATGTTGCGGGGGCGGTCCCGAGATACGCAGTATTTT,CSAPMLRGRSRDTQYF,TRBJ2-3,few,-,TRBV20-1
TGTGCCAGCAGCACTAGGACCATGGACGAGCAGTACTTC,CASSTRTMDEQYF,TRBJ2-7,few,-,TRBV7-9
TGTGCCACCAGCAGTAAAACCTCATGGGCGCGTAACTATGGCTACACCTTC,CATSSKTSWARNYGYTF,TRBJ1-2,-,-,TRBV15
TGTGCCAGCATTAAACCGGGACTAGCGGGAGAGGGCGCAGATACGCAGTATTTT,CASIKPGLAGEGADTQYF,TRBJ2-3,few,TRBD2,TRBV28
TGCAGCGTCGGCCGGGACAATGAAAAACTGTTTTTT,CSVGRDNEKLFF,TRBJ1-4,-,-,TRBV29-1
TGTGCCACCAGCAGAACATCTGGTGGCGGGAGAGGTCCCTACAATGAGCAGTACTTC,CATSRTSGGGRGPYNEQYF,TRBJ2-7,-,TRBD2,TRBV15
TGTGCCAGCACCAAAGGGACTAGCGGGGGTTCCTACGAGCAGTACTTC,CASTKGTSGGSYEQYF,TRBJ2-7,-,TRBD2,TRBV6-2/TRBV6-3
TGTGCCAGCACTCCCCGCTCTGGAAACACCATATATTTT,CASTPRSGNTIYF,TRBJ1-3,-,-,TRBV12-3/TRBV12-4
TGCAGTGCTAAGGAACAGGGTGTCTTCCAGGGCTACACCTTC,CSAKEQGVFQGYTF,TRBJ1-2,few,-,TRBV20-1
TGCAGCGTTGGAGGGGGCCCTATCAATGAGCGGTTCTTC,CSVGGGPINERFF,TRBJ2-1,few,TRBD1,TRBV29-1
TGCAGTGCTAGAGGGCTATACAGGGGGCTCTATTCACCCCTCCACTTT,CSARGLYRGLYSPLHF,TRBJ1-6,-,TRBD1,TRBV20-1
TGTGCCAGCAGCCCCTGGGGTCCAGGGAGGAGCTCCTACAATGAGCAGTTCTTC,CASSPWGPGRSSYNEQFF,TRBJ2-1,few,-,TRBV12-3/TRBV12-4
TGTGCCAGCAGCTTAGGCCGGGGTAGTAATTCACCCCTCCACTTT,CASSLGRGSNSPLHF,TRBJ1-6,-,-,TRBV13
TGCAGTGCCTCACCTTGGGATGAGCAGTTCTTC,CSASPWDEQFF,TRBJ2-1,few,-,TRBV20-1
TGTGCCAGTAGACCCAGACAGGGGGCGACAGATACGCAGTATTTT,CASRPRQGATDTQYF,TRBJ2-3,few,TRBD1,TRBV28
TGTGCCAGTAGTATTCCGGGGAGCTCCTACAATGAGCAGTTCTTC,CASSIPGSSYNEQFF,TRBJ2-1,-,-,TRBV19
TGCAGTGCTAGAGAAGGCGGAGAGACCCAGTACTTC,CSAREGGETQYF,TRBJ2-5,few,-,TRBV20-1
TGCAGTGCTTCCCCCGGGTCCATATATGGCTACACCTTC,CSASPGSIYGYTF,TRBJ1-2,many,-,TRBV20-1
TGCAGTACTCGGACTATCCGCGCGCCTAGCACAGATACGCAGTATTTT,CSTRTIRAPSTDTQYF,TRBJ2-3,-,-,TRBV20-1
TGTGCCAGCAGCCCCTCGGGGCGGGGGGGCTACAATGAGCAGTACTTC,CASSPSGRGGYNEQYF,TRBJ2-5,-,TRBD2,TRBV3-1
TGTGCCAGCACCGACGCGAAAAGAGGAGTCGATACGCAGTATTTT,CASTDAKRGVDTQYF,TRBJ2-3,-,-,TRBV6-6
TGCAGTGTTCCTCTGGGATACCAAATAACAGATACGCAGTATTTT,CSVPLGYQITDTQYF,TRBJ2-3,-,-,TRBV20-1
TGTGCCAGCAGCTTCAGCTGGAGCTCCTACAATGAGCAGTACTTC,CASSFSWSSYNEQYF,TRBJ2-7,-,-,TRBV11-1
TGTGCCAGCAGCTTAGTGGGACAGAACACTGAAGCTTTCTTT,CASSLVGQNTEAFF,TRBJ1-1,many,-,TRBV7-9
TGTGCCAGCAGTTCCGCGGGGTATAGCAATCAGCCCCAGCATTTT,CASSSAGYSNQPQHF,TRBJ1-5,-,-,TRBV6-2/TRBV6-3
TGTGCTAGCAGCGCGGGACTAGCGAGCACAGATACGCAGTATTTT,CASSAGLASTDTQYF,TRBJ2-3,-,TRBD2,TRBV7-7
TGCAGTGCCCGGAGGACTAGTGATACGCAGTATTTT,CSARRTSDTQYF,TRBJ2-3,-,TRBD2,TRBV20-1
TGTGCCAGCAGCCCTCGCCTTGCATCCGGGGAGCTGTTTTTT,CASSPRLASGELFF,TRBJ2-2,few,-,TRBV4-2
TGTGCCAGCAGCTTAAATTTTTTAGCGGGCGAGCAGTACTTC,CASSLNFLAGEQYF,TRBJ2-7,-,TRBD2,TRBV7-2
TGTGCCGACACCGGGACAGGGGGCCCGGGGATGAACACTGAAGCTTTCTTT,CADTGTGGPGMNTEAFF,TRBJ1-1,few,TRBD1,TRBV30
TGTGCCAGCAGCGTAGGGGGACAGGCGAATAACTATGGCTACACCTTC,CASSVGGQANNYGYTF,TRBJ1-2,few,TRBD1,TRBV9
TGTGCCAGCAGCTTAGGGAGACTAGCGGGGCTACACACAGATACGCAGTATTTT,CASSLGRLAGLHTDTQYF,TRBJ2-3,few,TRBD2,TRBV7-2
TGTGCCAGCAGCTCCGACAGGGGGAGTAGGAATGAGCAGTACTTC,CASSSDRGSRNEQYF,TRBJ2-7,-,TRBD1,TRBV5-4
TGTGCCAGCAGCTTGACAGCCCGTCAAAGGGGTACGCAGTATTTT,CASSLTARQRGTQYF,TRBJ2-3,few,-,TRBV14
TGTGCCAGCAGTTCATACCAAGACTCCTACAATGAGCAGTTCTTC,CASSSYQDSYNEQFF,TRBJ2-1,-,-,TRBV28
TGTGCCAGTCAGGGATCAGATACGCAGTATTTT,CASQGSDTQYF,TRBJ2-3,few,-,TRBV19
TGTGCCATCAGTGAGTCGATGGTGAAGCGGGCCTACAATGAGCAGTTCTTC,CAISESMVKRAYNEQFF,TRBJ2-1,many,-,TRBV10-3
TGTGCCAGCAGCTTAGAGTGGGGGGTCGAAGCTTTCTTT,CASSLEWGVEAFF,TRBJ1-1,-,-,TRBV7-9
TGTGCCAGCAGCCAAGATCTAGCGGGAGGGTACGGGGAGCAGTACTTC,CASSQDLAGGYGEQYF,TRBJ2-7,-,TRBD2,TRBV4-2
TGTGCCAGCAGCACCGCCCAGGGGAGGGACTATGGCTACACCTTC,CASSTAQGRDYGYTF,TRBJ1-2,once,-,TRBV28
TGTGCCAGCAGTTTACTACCGAGCTCCTACAATGAGCAGTACTTC,CASSLLPSSYNEQYF,TRBJ2-7,-,-,TRBV28
TGCAGTGCTAGGGTTGGACAGACTCCAGGAAACGAGCAGTACTTC,CSARVGQTPGNEQYF,TRBJ2-7,-,-,TRBV20-1
TGTGCCAGCAGTGAGGATTCCTCAGCCAAAAACATTCAGTACTTC,CASSEDSSAKNIQYF,TRBJ2-4,-,-,TRBV25-1
TGTGCCAGCAGAGACATCGGACAGGACAGCTCCTACGAGCAGTACTTC,CASRDIGQDSSYEQYF,TRBJ2-7,-,TRBD1,TRBV6-6
TGTGCCAGCAGCGTAGATTCTAGATTAAATCAGCCCCAGCATTTT,CASSVDSRLNQPQHF,TRBJ1-5,-,-,TRBV9
TGTGCCAGCAGCCATCGACAGTTAGCGGGAGTCGAGACCCAGTACTTC,CASSHRQLAGVETQYF,TRBJ2-5,few,TRBD2,TRBV5-6
TGTGCCAGCAGCGCAGGGGGCGAGACCCAGTACTTC,CASSAGGETQYF,TRBJ2-5,many,TRBD1,TRBV10-1
TGTGCCAGCAGCCTACGCATAGTCACAGATACGCAGTATTTT,CASSLRIVTDTQYF,TRBJ2-3,-,-,TRBV3-1
TGTGCCAGCAACCGCGACAGGTTATACAATGAGCAGTTCTTC,CASNRDRLYNEQFF,TRBJ2-1,-,-,TRBV6-1
TGTGCCAGCAGTTTATCTGACCGAAAGGAGAGCAATGAGCAGTTCTTC,CASSLSDRKESNEQFF,TRBJ2-1,-,-,TRBV12-3/TRBV12-4
TGTGCCAGCCTAGAAGACGGGACAGGGGGCTACAATGAGCAGTTCTTC,CASLEDGTGGYNEQFF,TRBJ2-1,few,TRBD1,TRBV27
TGTGCCAGCAGCCAATTGGGGTTCTCCTACAATGAGCAGTTCTTC,CASSQLGFSYNEQFF,TRBJ2-1,-,-,TRBV16